The source of this T cell receptor beta chain is a study of T cell repertoires in cytomegalovirus infection. V lost 6 bases and J lost 0, with 15 bases in between. Germline CDR1 MNHEY, CDR2 SVGEGT. The CDR3 consists of 16 residues. TCRdb independently ran MiXCR on the reads; one entry per CDR3 protein. There are just under 500,000 distinct CDR3 sequences in the sample; around 30% occur only once, and roughly a sixth lies in the top ten. Details on this clonotype: The antigen remains undetermined.

Sample: cultured PBMCs, taken from culture after CMV antigen stimulation. The chain has TRBV6-2 or TRBV6-3 and TRBJ2-1, with D tentatively TRBD1 or TRBD2 (5 bases each). This clonotype originated in a human donor in good health (CMV status not recorded). Some clones in this sample may be carry-over from other donors' samples. CDR3 amino acids: CASRGVGENSYNEQFF. CDR3 nucleotides: TGTGCCAGCAGGGGGGTTGGGGAAAACTCCTACAATGAGCAGTTCTTC.